Following are 9 T cell receptor beta chains from one sample sequenced in a study of T cells in Graves' hyperthyroidism and ophthalmopathy. Amplification of TCR beta CDR3 regions was performed using RNA transcripts as template. During a first-round RT-PCR of the TCR CDR3, the HTBI primer set was used. TCRdb analysed the multiplex PCR reads with MiXCR anew, one entry per CDR3 protein. The sample consists of about 420,000 distinct CDR3 sequences, roughly 13% of them appearing once. Sequencing was done on a sample of blood. Every receptor here comes from a woman aged 18-29 years with Graves' hyperthyroidism.

Ten or more counts support this clonotype. DNA of the CDR3: TGTGCCAGCAGCTTAGGGGGAGTCAGGTACAATGAGCAGTTCTTC. Encoded protein: CASSLGGVRYNEQFF. The V gene is TRBV7-6, the J gene TRBJ2-1, with D possibly TRBD2 on 5 matching bases. The V gene lost 1 base and the J gene lost 4 bases, with 11 bases spanning the gap. From germline, CDR1 is SGHVS and CDR2 FNYEAQ. The CDR3 has 15 amino acids.

For this clonotype: An end of the junction differs from the germline gene, which may be a read error. V usage is TRBV5-6 and J usage is TRBJ2-5; D call uncertain. CDR3 size: 15 residues. Germline CDR1 SGHDT, CDR2 YYEEEE. In nucleotides, the CDR3 is TGCGCCAGCAGCTTGGATTTCGGTAACGCAGGGACCCAGTACTTC. It codes for CASSLDFGNAGTQYF.

The rearrangement uses TRBV4-1 and TRBJ1-2; TRBD1 aligns across 10 bases. This CDR3 spans 19 amino acids. After removal of 4 bases from V and 5 bases from J, the junction contained 19 bases not matched to a gene. Germline CDR1 and CDR2: MGHRA and YSYEKL. This CDR3 reads CASSLTGGIGTGDFYGYTF. For the CDR3, the DNA is TGCGCCAGCAGCCTTACCGGCGGGATCGGGACAGGGGATTTTTATGGCTACACCTTC.

Only one count was recorded for this clonotype. One base away lies a much larger clone, so this may be a sequencing read error. This sequence joins TRBV11-2 and TRBJ2-7, with D perhaps assigned TRBD1 or TRBD2 (5 bases each). Germline-derived CDR1 and CDR2 are SGHAT and FQNNGV. CDR3 length equals 15 residues. The CDR3 reads CASSLHGIGAYDQYF. Here the CDR3 DNA reads TGTGCCAGCAGCTTACACGGGATAGGGGCCTACGATCAGTACTTC.

The rearrangement uses TRBV7-6 and TRBJ1-4, with 10 bases aligning to TRBD1. Germline V gene sequence: CDR1 SGHVS, CDR2 FNYEAQ. The CDR3 has 17 amino acids. The V segment lost 1 base and the J segment 1 base; nucleotides outside the gene matches: 3. In DNA, the CDR3 is TGTGCCAGCAGCTTAGGACAGGGGGCTCAAACTAATGAAAAACTGTTTTTT. It encodes CASSLGQGAQTNEKLFF.

This clonotype has at least ten counts. This chain uses TRBV4-1 with TRBJ2-1; D gene unclear. CDR1 and CDR2 (germline): MGHRA, YSYEKL. The CDR3 has 16 residues. Trimming took 1 base from V and 0 from J, leaving 10 bases between them. This chain's CDR3 is CASSQVDIFSYNEQFF. Here the CDR3 DNA reads TGCGCCAGCAGCCAAGTTGACATTTTCTCCTACAATGAGCAGTTCTTC.

In this sample, this clonotype turned up many times. CDR3 DNA sequence: TGTGCCAGGAGGGACAACTACTACTCCTACGAGCAGTACTTC. This gives the protein CARRDNYYSYEQYF. This chain connects TRBV12-3 or TRBV12-4 to TRBJ2-7, with TRBD1 as a possible D gene (6 bases). The CDR3 extends over 14 amino acids. Trimming shortened V by 9 bases and J by 0 bases, and 15 bases separated the two germline ends.

This clonotype showed up just a few times. The CDR3 region is CATNARATNEKLFF. In nucleotides, the CDR3 is TGTGCCACCAACGCACGAGCAACTAATGAAAAACTGTTTTTT. This sequence joins TRBV15 and TRBJ1-4; D is unresolved. This CDR3 comprises 14 residues. Deletions cut 7 bases from V and 0 bases from J, with 9 bases between. Per the germline V gene, CDR1 is LNHNV and CDR2 is YYDKDF (reference sequence).

This clonotype was seen at least ten times. The J gene is TRBJ1-1, the V gene TRBV3-1, with TRBD1 as a possible D gene (6 bases). V lost 2 bases and J lost 5, with 9 bases in between. The CDR3 sequence is 13 residues long. CDR1 is LGHDT and CDR2 is YNNKEL in the germline V gene (reference sequence). CDR3 bases: TGTGCCAGCAGCCAAACAGGGAGTACTGAAGCTTTCTTT. It yields the protein CASSQTGSTEAFF.